This TCR beta chain was sequenced for a study of blood T cell repertoires in COVID-19 (dated by TCRdb to the early 2020s). Background on the whole study: The collaborator samples originated in the United States, Italy and Spain and spanned the acute and convalescent phases of COVID-19. The prospective study material was composed of cDNA or gDNA derived from T cells, B-cell-depleted T cells, or PBMCs. The dataset comprised deeply sampled blood TCRbeta repertoires from subjects exposed to, actively infected with, or recovered from COVID-19. The repertoires were made available in a free public database intended to serve as a resource for research on the immune response to SARS-CoV-2. The samples were drawn from the first 160 participants of the ongoing ImmuneRACE study and from over 950 subjects provided by 6 global collaborators. Nearly every sample came with metadata listing a de-identified subject ID, COVID-19 status, age in years and sex. Where HLA class I and class II types were available, the types were taken from metadata supplied by the sample provider, not from assay-based typing. The paper as a whole reports these results and caveats: Clinical and demographic metadata were provided uncurated, with the amount varying by source and participant.

Details on this clone: This receptor's antigen is unknown. Base qualities are missing; no much larger clone stands one base away.

Per the germline V gene, SGHNT is the CDR1 and YENEEA is the CDR2. Including cysteine and phenylalanine, the CDR3 has 14 amino acids. Only the CDR3 part of the read is kept: 42 bases, read in frame from the first base. Trimming removed 2 bases from V and 5 bases from J, leaving 12 bases between the germline ends. The collaborating institutions used their own protocols to collect whole blood in K2EDTA tubes. For TCRbeta analysis, collaborators shipped samples in one of three forms: frozen whole blood, isolated PBMCs, or DNA extracted from either of those sample types. The immunoSEQ Assay, a bias-controlled multiplex PCR, was used to amplify TCRbeta CDR3 regions from genomic DNA. The authors' analysis ran thus. The number of nucleated cells in each sample was estimated by amplification of reference gene primers within the assay. To quantify the absolute abundance of each unique TCRbeta CDR3 rearrangement, sequence reads were collapsed and filtered. For each sample, productive Simpson clonality was calculated by taking the square root of Simpson's diversity index across productive rearrangements. In its TCRdb copy, this immuneACCESS table keeps in-frame sequences only and misses some clones. Where compared with another copy, unresolved V genes explain less than half of these, and the others have no known cause. V and J calls and clone size are as listed in that table; D and trimming were resolved from the DNA. Across this sample there are roughly 200,000 clones, with approximately 88% seen only once. The ten largest make up roughly 4.2% of the sample.

Input material: peripheral blood. The rearrangement combines TRBV11-3 with TRBJ1-2; the D gene is possibly TRBD1, with 6 bases matching. The TCR was taken from a woman younger than 45 with acute or convalescent COVID-19. The CDR3 here reads CASSLRTDTYGYTF. The base sequence is TGTGCCAGCAGCTTACGGACAGATACATATGGCTACACCTTC. Reference TRBV11-3 and TRBJ1-2 genes cover what lies past the CDR3, so the full variable domain is EAGVVQSPRYKIIEKKQPVAFWCNPISGHNTLYWYLQNLGQGPELLIRYENEEAVDDSQLPKDRFSAERLKGVDSTLKIQPAELGDSAVYLCASSLRTDTYGYTFGSGTRLTVV.